These 9 T cell receptor beta chains originate from one sample sequenced in a study of a mutant IDH1 vaccine in newly diagnosed glioma. Measured with immunoSEQ multiplex PCR; TCRdb has only the in-frame clones, and not every one. There are over 75,000 clones in the sample; about 90% occur only once, and roughly 0.54% lies in the top ten. This sample's time point: baseline, week 1 (first vaccination visit). Treatment described: pre-vaccination baseline after standard-of-care therapy. This specimen consisted of PBMCs, obtained from a glioma patient treated with radiotherapy, temozolomide or both. The receptors derive from a woman aged 50 to 60 with glioma.

This chain joins TRBV11-2 and TRBJ2-1, with 11 bases identical to TRBD2. The trim removed 3 bases at V and 4 bases at J, leaving 2 bases unmatched. The CDR3 has 15 residues. Germline values: CDR1 SGHAT, CDR2 FQNNGV. DNA for the CDR3: TGTGCCAGCAGCTTGGCTAGCGGGGGGTACAATGAGCAGTTCTTC. It codes for CASSLASGGYNEQFF.

The V call is TRBV6-4, the J call TRBJ1-5; no definite D call. CDR3 size: 13 residues. V was pared by 5 bases and J by 3 bases, with 8 bases between. In germline, CDR1 is MRHNA, CDR2 SNTAGT. CDR3 loop: CASSRQSNQPQHF. In nucleotides, the CDR3 is TGTGCCAGCAGTCGGCAGTCCAATCAGCCCCAGCATTTT.

The chain combines TRBV5-1 with TRBJ2-3, with D unresolved. V was clipped by 0 bases and J by 2 bases, with 16 bases between them. Per germline, CDR1 SGHRS and CDR2 YFSETQ. This CDR3 is built from 17 residues. CDR3 in amino acids: CASSLDVSELVTDTQYF. The CDR3 bases are TGCGCCAGCAGCTTGGACGTTTCCGAACTGGTCACAGATACGCAGTATTTT.

V usage is TRBV6-5 and J usage is TRBJ1-6, with D possibly matching TRBD1 (6 bases). V lost 11 bases and J 2 bases, leaving 16 bases between the germline ends. This CDR3 contains 15 residues. Germline loops: CDR1 MNHEY, CDR2 SVGAGI. The CDR3 spells CASRSGATYNSPLHF. CDR3 nucleotides: TGTGCCTCCAGGTCGGGGGCGACCTATAATTCACCCCTCCACTTT.

This chain connects TRBV4-2 to TRBJ1-5; perhaps TRBD1 as D (6 bases). CDR1 is LGHNA and CDR2 is YNFKEQ in the germline V gene. Trimming pared 3 bases from V and 1 base from J, leaving 13 bases between. The CDR3 runs 16 residues. The CDR3 loop reads CASSQGGQISNQPQHF. In DNA, the CDR3 is TGTGCCAGCAGCCAGGGGGGACAAATAAGCAATCAGCCCCAGCATTTT.

J is TRBJ2-7 and V is TRBV27, with D hard to call. Trimming stripped 6 bases from V and 0 bases from J, with 9 bases between. CDR3 length equals 13 residues. Germline loops: CDR1 MNHEY, CDR2 SMNVEV (reference sequence). CDR3 in DNA: TGTGCCAGCAGGACCCTTAGCTCCTACGAGCAGTACTTC. This encodes CASRTLSSYEQYF.

V usage is TRBV18 and J usage is TRBJ2-7; TRBD1 aligns across 8 bases. The CDR3 is 14 amino acids. CDR1 is KGHSH and CDR2 is LQKENI in the germline V gene. Germline trimming cut 5 bases from V and 2 bases from J; bases unmatched to any gene: 5. The CDR3, as DNA: TGTGCCAGCTCATATCGGACAGGGCCCTACGAGCAGTACTTC. Translating it yields CASSYRTGPYEQYF.

J is TRBJ1-2 and V is TRBV5-6; tentatively, D is TRBD1 (5 bases). Trimming stripped 1 base from V and 1 base from J, with 8 bases between. In germline, CDR1 is SGHDT, CDR2 YYEEEE. The CDR3 is 14 amino acids. For the CDR3, the DNA is TGTGCCAGCAGCTTGCAGGGAATTAACTATGGCTACACCTTC. It encodes CASSLQGINYGYTF.

The chain links TRBV6-6 to TRBJ1-1, with unresolved D. Germline V gene sequence: CDR1 MNHNY, CDR2 SVGAGI (reference sequence). The V and J ends lost 5 bases and 1 base respectively, with 8 bases between them. This CDR3 region has 13 residues. CDR3 in DNA: TGTGCCAGCAGTCTCGGAGGGAACACTGAAGCTTTCTTT. Its translation is CASSLGGNTEAFF.